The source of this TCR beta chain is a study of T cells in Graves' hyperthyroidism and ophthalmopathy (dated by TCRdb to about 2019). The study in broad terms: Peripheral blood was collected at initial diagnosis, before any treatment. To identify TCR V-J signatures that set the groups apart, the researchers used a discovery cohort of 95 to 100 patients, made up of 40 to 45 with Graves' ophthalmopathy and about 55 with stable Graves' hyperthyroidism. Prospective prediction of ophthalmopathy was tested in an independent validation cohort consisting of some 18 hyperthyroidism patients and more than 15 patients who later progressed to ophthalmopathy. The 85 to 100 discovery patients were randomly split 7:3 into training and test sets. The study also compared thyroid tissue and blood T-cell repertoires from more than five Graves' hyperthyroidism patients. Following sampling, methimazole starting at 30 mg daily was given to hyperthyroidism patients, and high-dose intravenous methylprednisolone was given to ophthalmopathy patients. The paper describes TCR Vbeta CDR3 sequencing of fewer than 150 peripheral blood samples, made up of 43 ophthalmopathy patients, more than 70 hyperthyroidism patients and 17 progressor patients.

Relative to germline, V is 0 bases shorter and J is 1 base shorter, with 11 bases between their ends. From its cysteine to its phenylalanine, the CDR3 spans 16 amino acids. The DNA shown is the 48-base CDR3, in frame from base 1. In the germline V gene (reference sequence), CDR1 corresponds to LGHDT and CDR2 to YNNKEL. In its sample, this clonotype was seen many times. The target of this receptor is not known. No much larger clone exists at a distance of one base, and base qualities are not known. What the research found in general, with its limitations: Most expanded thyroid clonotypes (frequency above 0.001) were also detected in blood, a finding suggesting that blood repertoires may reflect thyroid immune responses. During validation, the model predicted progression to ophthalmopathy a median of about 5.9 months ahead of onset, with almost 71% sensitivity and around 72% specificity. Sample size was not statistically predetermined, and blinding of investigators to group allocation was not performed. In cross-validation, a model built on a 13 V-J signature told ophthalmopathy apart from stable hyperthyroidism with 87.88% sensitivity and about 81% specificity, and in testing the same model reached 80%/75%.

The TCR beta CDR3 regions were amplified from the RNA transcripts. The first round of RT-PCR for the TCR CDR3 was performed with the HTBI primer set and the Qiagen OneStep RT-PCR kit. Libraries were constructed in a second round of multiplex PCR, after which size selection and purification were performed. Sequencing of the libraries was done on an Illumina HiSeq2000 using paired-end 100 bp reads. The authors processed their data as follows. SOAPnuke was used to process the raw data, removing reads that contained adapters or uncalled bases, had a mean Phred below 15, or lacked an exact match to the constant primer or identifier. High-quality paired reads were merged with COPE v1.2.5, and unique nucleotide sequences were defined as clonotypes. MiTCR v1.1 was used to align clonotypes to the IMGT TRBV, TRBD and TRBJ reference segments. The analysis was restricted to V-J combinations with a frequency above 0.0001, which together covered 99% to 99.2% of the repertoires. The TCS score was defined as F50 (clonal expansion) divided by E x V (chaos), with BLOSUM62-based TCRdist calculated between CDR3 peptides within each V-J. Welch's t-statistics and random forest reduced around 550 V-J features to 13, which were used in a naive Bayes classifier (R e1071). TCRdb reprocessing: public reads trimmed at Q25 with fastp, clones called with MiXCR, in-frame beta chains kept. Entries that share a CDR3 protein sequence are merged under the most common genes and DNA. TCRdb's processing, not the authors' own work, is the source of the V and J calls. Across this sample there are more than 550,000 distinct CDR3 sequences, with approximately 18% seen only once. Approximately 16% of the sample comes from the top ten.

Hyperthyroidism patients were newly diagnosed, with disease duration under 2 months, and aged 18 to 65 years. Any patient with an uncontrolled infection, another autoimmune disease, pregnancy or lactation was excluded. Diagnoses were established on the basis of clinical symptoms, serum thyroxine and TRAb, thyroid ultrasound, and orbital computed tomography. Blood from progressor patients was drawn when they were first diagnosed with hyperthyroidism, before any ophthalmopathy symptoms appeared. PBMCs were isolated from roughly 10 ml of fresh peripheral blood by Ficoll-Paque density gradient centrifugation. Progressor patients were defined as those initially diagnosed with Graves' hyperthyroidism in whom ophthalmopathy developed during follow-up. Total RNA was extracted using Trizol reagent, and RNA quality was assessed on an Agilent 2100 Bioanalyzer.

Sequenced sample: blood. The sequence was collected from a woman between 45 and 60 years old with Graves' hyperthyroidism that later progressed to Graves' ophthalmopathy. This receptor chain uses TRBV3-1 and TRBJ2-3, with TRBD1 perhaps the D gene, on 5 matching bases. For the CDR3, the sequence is CASSQEWQGGTDTQYF. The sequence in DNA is TGTGCCAGCAGCCAAGAATGGCAGGGCGGCACAGATACGCAGTATTTT.